One T cell receptor (beta chain) is described in this entry. PCR used 60 Vbeta primers and 13 Jbeta primers. Profiled with immunoSEQ multiplex PCR; TCRdb holds only in-frame clones, not every one. The sample has about 59,000 clones, about 77% seen once. The data were obtained in a study of cytomegalovirus exposure and HLA in healthy donors. Trimming removed 4 bases from V and 0 bases from J; junction bases left unmatched: 8. Germline V gene data show CDR1 as SGHRS and CDR2 as YFSETQ. CDR3 length: 18 residues. Sequenced material: PBMCs. The TCR was taken from a man between 25 and 39 years old in good health and CMV-seropositive. This chain links TRBV5-1 with TRBJ2-3; 13 bases match TRBD2. The CDR3 bases are TGCGCCAGCAGCGGGTTCTGGACTAGCGGGGGCAGCACAGATACGCAGTATTTT. Amino acids: CASSGFWTSGGSTDTQYF.